The entry that follows covers one T cell receptor (beta chain) sequence. The antigen is unknown. Sequencing used immunoSEQ multiplex PCR; TCRdb keeps in-frame clones, though not all of them. The sample yields some 86,000 clones, around 82% seen once. The source of the sample is a study of T cell responses to AZD1222 COVID-19 vaccine. Across the whole study: Pooling of second doses given at about 4 or about 12 weeks was done. Study-level findings and limits: White British ancestry dominated among donors, who included more females, and clonal diversity was possibly underestimated. The study found vaccine-associated CD4 TCRs spanning spike, dominant at 160-218 and 743-854.

This CDR3 is 12 amino acids long. Trimming shortened V by 6 bases and J by 5 bases, and 8 bases separated the two germline ends. Germline V gene sequence: CDR1 SNHLY, CDR2 FYNNEI. The rearrangement uses TRBV2 and TRBJ1-3, with D perhaps matching TRBD1 (5 bases). The receptor's source is an adult in good health. Sequencing used peripheral blood, obtained on day 0 of AZD1222 vaccination. The CDR3 nucleotides are TGTGCCAGCAGGGCGGACAGAAACACCATATATTTT. As protein: CASRADRNTIYF. Looking up the rest from reference TRBV2 and TRBJ1-3 gives the full variable domain: EPEVTQTPSHQVTQMGQEVILRCVPISNHLYFYWYRQILGQKVEFLVSFYNNEISEKSEIFDDQFSVERPDGSNFTLKIRSTKLEDSAMYFCASRADRNTIYFGEGSWLTVV.